This TCR beta chain was captured in a study of blood T cells in healthy people across ages. Background on the study: With template switching, about one barcoded beta molecule was captured per two T cells.

About this clonotype itself: Its antigen is still unknown.

Alongside a J-beta primer mix, a sample-barcoded 5' primer served in a second PCR lasting about 7 to 11 cycles. Tagging of each cDNA molecule was performed by a template-switch adaptor with 12 random nucleotides. MiXCR, applied by TCRdb to the 5' RACE reads, yields one record per CDR3 protein. The top ten clones hold under 8.5% of a sample with about 1.4 million distinct CDR3 sequences, 55% to 75% of them seen once. The study's findings and limits: Researchers report that TCR beta diversity correlated strongly with naive T cell percentage. What prevented conclusive comparison of naive and antigen-experienced cells was that PBMCs were unsorted.

Sequenced sample: blood. The sequence came from a man between 18 and 35 years old in good health.

CDR3 sequence (DNA): TGTGCCAGCAGCTCCCCACCGTCTAGCGGGACGTTCTTC. Its protein product is CASSSPPSSGTFF. The rearrangement joins TRBV11-2 to TRBJ2-1; TRBD2 agrees at 9 bases. V lost 4 bases, J lost 15 bases, and 10 bases stayed unmatched. Germline CDR1 is SGHAT and CDR2 is FQNNGV. The CDR3 sequence is 13 residues long.